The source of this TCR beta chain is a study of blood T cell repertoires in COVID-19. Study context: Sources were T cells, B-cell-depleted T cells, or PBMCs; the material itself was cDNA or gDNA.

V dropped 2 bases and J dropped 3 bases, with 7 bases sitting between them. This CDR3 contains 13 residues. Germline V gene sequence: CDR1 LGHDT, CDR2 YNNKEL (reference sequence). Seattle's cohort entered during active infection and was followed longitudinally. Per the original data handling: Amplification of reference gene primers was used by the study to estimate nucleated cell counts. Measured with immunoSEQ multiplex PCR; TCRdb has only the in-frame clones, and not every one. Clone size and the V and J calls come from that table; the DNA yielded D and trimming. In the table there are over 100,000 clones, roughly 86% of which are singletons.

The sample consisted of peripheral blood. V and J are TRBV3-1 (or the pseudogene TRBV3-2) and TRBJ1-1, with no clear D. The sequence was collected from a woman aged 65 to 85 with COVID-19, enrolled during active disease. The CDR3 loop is CASSQFLHTEAFF. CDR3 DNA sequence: TGTGCCAGCAGCCAATTTCTCCACACTGAAGCTTTCTTT.